Below, 8 T cell receptor beta chains from the same sample are listed, as sequenced in a study of control samples from healthy donors and cancer patients. Produced via immunoSEQ multiplex PCR; TCRdb's table is partial and in-frame only. The sample holds tens of thousands of clones, roughly nine tenths seen once. The sequencing sample was made of PBMCs. The receptors were sampled from a woman in her 50s with colorectal cancer.

The chain recombines TRBV10-1 with TRBJ2-1; 12 bases are a match to TRBD1. The CDR3 spans 16 residues. The junction had 9 bases not matched to a gene; V was cut back by 6 bases and J by 6 bases. Germline V CDR1 and CDR2: WNHNN, SYGVQD (reference sequence). The CDR3 bases are TGCGCCAGCAGCTACGACCGGGACAGGGGGCTCAATGAGCAGTTCTTC. As protein: CASSYDRDRGLNEQFF.

The rearrangement joins TRBV7-3 to TRBJ1-1; no definite D call. V lost 5 bases and J 3 bases, leaving 10 bases between the germline ends. Germline CDR1 is SGHTA and CDR2 is FQGTGA. The CDR3 is 13 residues long. Here the CDR3 reads CASSPGLYTEAFF. The CDR3 DNA reads as TGTGCCAGCAGCCCCGGACTGTACACTGAAGCTTTCTTT.

This chain uses TRBV18 with TRBJ1-1; no definite D call. Between the trimmed V and J ends, which lost 1 base and 3 bases, there was a span of 6 bases. Germline-derived CDR1 and CDR2 are KGHSH and LQKENI. CDR3 length: 13 amino acids. The CDR3 nucleotides read TGTGCCAGCTCACCACAGCCAGACACTGAAGCTTTCTTT. Its translation: CASSPQPDTEAFF. The full variable domain, its missing parts supplied by reference TRBV18 and TRBJ1-1, is NAGVMQNPRHLVRRRGQEARLRCSPMKGHSHVYWYRQLPEEGLKFMVYLQKENIIDESGMPKERFSAEFPKEGPSILRIQQVVRGDSAAYFCASSPQPDTEAFFGQGTRLTVV.

The chain combines TRBV19 with TRBJ1-4; 7 bases are shared with TRBD1. This CDR3 region has 16 residues. V lost 7 bases, J lost 0 bases, and 8 bases stayed unmatched. The germline V gene has CDR1 LNHDA and CDR2 SQIVND (reference sequence). DNA for the CDR3: TGTGCCAGTACAACGGGACAGCTTGCAACTAATGAAAAACTGTTTTTT. Its translation is CASTTGQLATNEKLFF. Full variable domain (outside the CDR3, taken from reference TRBV19 and TRBJ1-4): DGGITQSPKYLFRKEGQNVTLSCEQNLNHDAMYWYRQDPGQGLRLIYYSQIVNDFQKGDIAEGYSVSREKKESFPLTVTSAQKNPTAFYLCASTTGQLATNEKLFFGSGTQLSVL.

The chain joins TRBV7-8 to TRBJ1-4, with 7 nucleotides matching TRBD1. The CDR3 runs to 14 residues. Trimming at V came to 6 bases and at J to 7 bases, leaving 8 bases not matched to a gene. Germline CDR1 reads SGHVS; CDR2 reads FQNEAQ. CDR3 region: CASRTDREGEKLFF. Written as DNA, the CDR3 is TGTGCCAGCAGAACAGACAGGGAGGGTGAAAAACTGTTTTTT.

The genes are TRBV6-1 and TRBJ2-7, with 8 bases lining up with TRBD2. The germline CDR1 and CDR2 sequences are MNHNS and SASEGT. The V and J ends lost 0 bases and 7 bases, in that order; junction bases with no gene match: 8. CDR3 length: 15 amino acids. The CDR3 spells CASSEASSGRWEQYV. In DNA, the CDR3 is TGTGCCAGCAGTGAAGCTTCTAGCGGGCGCTGGGAGCAGTACGTC.

The table lists this clone with a few counts. The rearrangement joins TRBV30 to TRBJ2-3, with D uncertain. Trimming cost V 1 base and J 2 bases, with 10 bases left between them. This CDR3 contains 14 residues. Germline CDR1 GTSNPN, CDR2 SVGIG (reference sequence). The CDR3 DNA reads TGTGCCTGGAGTGCCAACGGAGTCACAGATACGCAGTATTTT. Translation: CAWSANGVTDTQYF.

The rearrangement links TRBV4-3 to TRBJ2-1; TRBD2 is a possible D gene (7 bases). Between the trimmed V and J ends, which lost 4 bases and 2 bases, there was a span of 15 bases. The CDR3 loop spans 16 amino acids. Per the germline V gene, CDR1 is LGHNA and CDR2 is YSLEER. The CDR3 region has the DNA TGCGCCAGCAGCCGAGAGGGGGACTACCCCTACAATGAGCAGTTCTTC. Its protein is CASSREGDYPYNEQFF.